This note documents a single T cell receptor beta chain sequence. Its specificity is not known. The source of the sample is a study of CXCR3-negative and CXCR3-positive naive CD8 T cells. Study findings and constraints: For memory CD8+ cells diversity was much lower, but both naive subsets had comparably high diversity. When CXCR3-positive naive cells were set against CXCR3-negative naive cells, the former had more hydrophobic TRB CDR3s.

cDNA libraries for TRB were generated by 5' RACE incorporating UMI labels. TCRdb reanalyzed the 5' RACE reads, giving one entry per CDR3 protein sequence and no DNA. The sample's table shows approximately 59,000 distinct CDR3 sequences. The V gene's germline CDR1 is SQVTM and CDR2 ANQGSEA. The CDR3 loop spans 13 amino acids. Phenotypically, naive CD8+ T cells corresponded to CD45RO-CCR7+CD27+CD95-. This clonotype originated in a human donor in good health. Some clones in this sample may be carry-over from other donors' samples. This chain joins TRBV29-1 and TRBJ1-1; the TRBD1 assignment by TCRdb is unverifiable without DNA. Source material: naive CXCR3+ CD8+ T cells from blood. Subset here: CD45RO-CCR7+CD27+CD95- naive CD8+ T cells expressing CXCR3 (TNR3+). This chain's CDR3 is CSVSGFESTEAFF.